A single sample gave rise to the 10 T cell receptor beta chains below, sequenced in a study of STAT5B mutations in CD4+ large granular lymphocyte leukemia. Assay used: immunoSEQ multiplex PCR; TCRdb lists only in-frame clones, some missing. Counted here are 2,500 to 3,000 clones, about four fifths occurring once; the ten biggest clones make up more than 70%. The sequenced material came from PBMCs. These receptor sequences come from a woman between 65 and 79 years old with CD4+ T-cell large granular lymphocyte leukemia.

In this sample, this clone turned up a few times. The chain couples TRBV6-5 to TRBJ1-6, with D hard to call. Germline V gene data show CDR1 as MNHEY and CDR2 as SVGAGI. The CDR3 sequence is 14 residues long. Between the trimmed V and J ends, which lost 2 bases and 11 bases, there was a span of 13 bases. CDR3 nucleotides: TGTGCCAGCAGTTACGGGCCCGTCGGGGCACCCCTCCACTTT. The encoded protein is CASSYGPVGAPLHF.

The chain links TRBV6-5 to TRBJ2-1; no clear D. The CDR3 is 12 amino acids. V lost 8 bases and J lost 8, with 13 bases in between. The germline CDR1 and CDR2 sequences are MNHEY and SVGAGI. CDR3 protein: CASRKLWDEQFF. CDR3 nucleotide sequence: TGTGCCAGCCGCAAGCTTTGGGATGAGCAGTTCTTC.

J is TRBJ2-1 and V is TRBV7-2; maybe TRBD1 (6 bases). Trimming left V 5 bases short and J 7 bases short, with 27 bases between. The CDR3 has 18 residues. Per the germline V gene, CDR1 is SGHTA and CDR2 is FQGNSA. CDR3 amino acids: CASSSRHAAGAGGNEQFF. CDR3 sequence (DNA): TGTGCCAGCAGCAGCCGCCATGCGGCAGGGGCCGGAGGAAATGAGCAGTTCTTC.

V is TRBV27 and J is TRBJ2-5; possibly TRBD2 for D (6 bases). The CDR3 extends over 13 amino acids. Germline CDR1 is MNHEY and CDR2 is SMNVEV (reference sequence). V shed 6 bases and J shed 7 bases, with 15 bases lying between them. CDR3 sequence (DNA): TGTGCCAGCAGCCAAACACGGGGAGGGACCCAGTACTTC. Its translation is CASSQTRGGTQYF.

The rearrangement joins TRBV11-3 to TRBJ1-2, with 9 bases that match TRBD1. J gave up 7 bases and V 8 bases, and 17 bases lay outside the gene matches. Germline CDR1 is SGHNT and CDR2 is YENEEA. The CDR3 extends over 16 amino acids. The CDR3 nucleotides read TGTGCCAGCGAGAGTGGTGGGACAGGGAATATTAGTGGCTACACCTTC. It is translated as CASESGGTGNISGYTF. The whole variable domain, filled in from reference TRBV11-3 and TRBJ1-2, reads EAGVVQSPRYKIIEKKQPVAFWCNPISGHNTLYWYLQNLGQGPELLIRYENEEAVDDSQLPKDRFSAERLKGVDSTLKIQPAELGDSAVYLCASESGGTGNISGYTFGSGTRLTVV.

The CDR3 coding sequence is TGCGCCAGCAGCCCCGGGACTAGCGGCGCCGAGACCCAGTACTTC. Encoded protein: CASSPGTSGAETQYF. The genes are TRBV5-1 and TRBJ2-5, with 11 bases matching TRBD2. This CDR3 region has 15 residues. Germline CDR1 reads SGHRS; CDR2 reads YFSETQ. J lost 5 bases, V lost 4 bases, and 7 bases had no gene match.

The genes are TRBV5-6 and TRBJ1-5, with TRBD1 identical over 7 bases. J was trimmed by 3 bases and V by 1 base; bases with no gene match: 1. The V gene's germline CDR1 is SGHDT and CDR2 YYEEEE. CDR3 size: 14 residues. Here the CDR3 DNA reads TGTGCCAGCAGCTTGACAGGGGTCAATCAGCCCCAGCATTTT. The encoded protein is CASSLTGVNQPQHF.

The chain has TRBV5-1 and TRBJ2-2; possibly TRBD1 for D (6 bases). The CDR3 runs 18 residues. The V and J ends lost 0 bases and 2 bases respectively, with 17 bases between them. Germline CDR1 and CDR2: SGHRS and YFSETQ. The CDR3 reads CASSLDGRGHGNTGELFF. The CDR3 DNA reads as TGCGCCAGCAGCTTGGATGGCAGGGGTCACGGCAACACCGGGGAGCTGTTTTTT.

The chain is built from TRBV28 and TRBJ2-3; 14 bases are a match to TRBD2. The V gene's germline CDR1 is MDHEN and CDR2 SYDVKM. V shed 6 bases, J shed 4 bases, and the junction held 18 bases outside the gene matches. This CDR3 contains 20 residues. The CDR3 coding sequence is TGTGCCAGCAGAAAAAAACCTAGACTAGCGGGAGGGTGGAACTCAGATACGCAGTATTTT. Translated, it gives CASRKKPRLAGGWNSDTQYF. The full variable domain, with the rest looked up from reference TRBV28 and TRBJ2-3, is DVKVTQSSRYLVKRTGEKVFLECVQDMDHENMFWYRQDPGLGLRLIYFSYDVKMKEKGDIPEGYSVSREKKERFSLILESASTNQTSMYLCASRKKPRLAGGWNSDTQYFGPGTRLTVL.

The chain is built from TRBV11-2 and TRBJ2-5, with no clear D. Per germline, CDR1 SGHAT and CDR2 FQNNGV. The CDR3 length is 14 residues. V was pared by 3 bases and J by 5 bases, with 13 bases between. Here the CDR3 reads CASSLYRLPETQYF. DNA of the CDR3: TGTGCCAGCAGCTTGTATCGGCTCCCGGAGACCCAGTACTTC.